The source of this T cell receptor (beta chain) is a study of OX40 agonist ivuxolimab in advanced cancers. About the study: Partial responses were achieved by three patients: one hepatocellular carcinoma, two cutaneous melanoma. Broader study findings: Low normalized T-cell clonal expansion also characterized some of the nonresponders. With doses of 0.1 to 3.0 mg/kg, CD4+ and CD8+ blood T cells had undergone clonal expansion by week 6.

The germline gives CDR1 LGHNA, CDR2 YSLEER. CDR3 length: 15 amino acids. Trimming removed 0 bases from V and 1 base from J, with 9 bases in between. Only one count was recorded for this clone. Its target is not known. Sequencing was performed with immunoSEQ multiplex PCR; in TCRdb, only in-frame clones are kept and a portion is missing. The sample holds 130,000 or so clones, roughly 91% seen once. Patients were ineligible given autoimmune disease history or systemic immunosuppression. The gene calls are TRBV4-3 and TRBJ2-5; TRBD1 is a possible D gene (5 bases). This receptor was obtained from an adult with an advanced solid tumor such as melanoma, head and neck, liver or kidney cancer. Sequences were derived from CD4+ or CD8+ T cells sorted from blood, sampled in a trial of the OX40 agonist ivuxolimab. The CDR3: CASSQDQGIQETQYF. The CDR3 nucleotides read TGCGCCAGCAGCCAAGATCAGGGCATCCAAGAGACCCAGTACTTC.